These T cell receptor beta chains were read from a single sample in a study of OX40 agonist ivuxolimab in advanced cancers. Libraries were prepared by immunoSEQ multiplex PCR; TCRdb keeps only in-frame clonotypes and omits some of them. This table holds some 43,000 clones, about 89% found once. The sample here was CD4+ or CD8+ T cells sorted from blood, taken in a trial of the OX40 agonist ivuxolimab. All receptors come from an adult with an advanced solid tumor such as melanoma, head and neck, liver or kidney cancer. Both conserved end residues are part of each CDR3. A D gene is named only where the DNA matches it firmly. For some rows the clone size is stated as once, few or many, or as a class when expanded; others skip it.

size	D	J	V	CDR3	DNA
NA	TRBD1	TRBJ2-4	TRBV29-1	CSVGMTGQPTKNIQYF	TGCAGCGTTGGCATGACGGGACAGCCTACGAAAAACATTCAGTACTTC
NA	NA	TRBJ1-6	TRBV11-2	CASSLVRPGEGNSPLHF	TGTGCCAGCAGCTTAGTAAGGCCGGGGGAGGGCAATTCACCCCTCCACTTT
NA	NA	TRBJ2-7	TRBV5-5	CASSLTLGTYEQYF	TGTGCCAGCAGCTTGACACTCGGGACCTACGAGCAGTACTTC
NA	TRBD2	TRBJ2-7	TRBV27	CASGYVAGGPDFFYEQYF	TGTGCCAGCGGTTACGTGGCGGGGGGGCCTGATTTCTTCTACGAGCAGTACTTC
once	NA	TRBJ2-5	TRBV5-4	CASRDPGGPLETQYF	TGTGCCAGCAGGGACCCGGGGGGCCCCCTGGAGACCCAGTACTTC
NA	TRBD1	TRBJ1-2	TRBV13	CASSPGQGNYGYTF	TGTGCCAGCAGCCCGGGACAGGGGAACTATGGCTACACCTTC
NA	TRBD1	TRBJ2-1	TRBV7-2	CASSRGQGASDEQFF	TGTGCCAGCAGCAGAGGACAGGGGGCTTCCGATGAGCAGTTCTTC
NA	TRBD1	TRBJ1-4	TRBV7-9	CASSLGTGNEKLFF	TGTGCCAGCAGCTTAGGGACAGGGAATGAAAAACTGTTTTTT
NA	NA	TRBJ2-5	TRBV7-8	CASSFPAETQYF	TGTGCCAGCAGCTTCCCTGCGGAGACCCAGTACTTC
NA	NA	TRBJ1-1	TRBV4-1	CASSQVGGTPRGAFF	TGCGCCAGCAGCCAAGTCGGCGGGACCCCAAGAGGAGCTTTCTTT
NA	NA	TRBJ1-2	TRBV4-1	CASSQERQVRYTF	TGCGCCAGCAGCCAAGAACGACAGGTTCGCTACACCTTC
NA	NA	TRBJ1-1	TRBV19	CASSIQLNTEAFF	TGTGCCAGTAGTATACAGCTGAACACTGAAGCTTTCTTT
NA	NA	TRBJ2-1	TRBV7-2	CASRHPGLQSGNEQFF	TGTGCCAGCAGACACCCGGGACTTCAGTCGGGCAATGAGCAGTTCTTC
NA	NA	TRBJ2-7	TRBV2	CASSDQDIYEQYF	TGTGCCAGCAGTGATCAGGACATCTACGAGCAGTACTTC
NA	TRBD2	TRBJ2-3	TRBV7-3	CASSRTSGGADTQYF	TGTGCCAGCAGTCGGACTAGCGGGGGGGCAGATACGCAGTATTTT
NA	NA	TRBJ2-2	TRBV13	CASRLEGGHTGELFF	TGTGCCAGCAGGCTAGAAGGGGGTCACACCGGGGAGCTGTTTTTT
NA	TRBD2	TRBJ2-5	TRBV20-1	CSAGVGETQYF	TGCAGCGCGGGGGTAGGAGAGACCCAGTACTTC
NA	TRBD2	TRBJ2-1	TRBV7-3	CASSPRTSGGADEQFF	TGTGCCAGCAGCCCCCGGACTAGCGGGGGGGCGGATGAGCAGTTCTTC
NA	NA	TRBJ1-1	TRBV20-1	CSAVLTGEAFF	TGCAGTGCCGTACTTACAGGGGAAGCTTTCTTT
once	TRBD2	TRBJ2-3	TRBV5-1	CASSSRRGGTDTQYF	TGCGCCAGCAGTAGTCGGCGGGGGGGCACAGATACGCAGTATTTT
once	TRBD1	TRBJ1-2	TRBV11-1	CASSPQGGGGYGYTF	TGTGCCAGCAGCCCCCAGGGAGGGGGCGGTTATGGCTACACCTTC
NA	NA	TRBJ1-1	TRBV2	CASSVTREIAEAFF	TGTGCCAGCAGTGTAACCAGGGAGATAGCTGAAGCTTTCTTT
few	NA	TRBJ1-1	TRBV19	CASSEKQGTEAFF	TGTGCCAGTAGTGAGAAACAGGGAACTGAAGCTTTCTTT
NA	TRBD2	TRBJ2-2	TRBV11-3	CASSFSGVYTGELFF	TGTGCCAGCAGCTTTAGCGGGGTTTACACCGGGGAGCTGTTTTTT
NA	TRBD2	TRBJ2-7	TRBV6-1	CASSETSGSYEQYF	TGTGCCAGCAGTGAAACTAGCGGAAGCTACGAGCAGTACTTC
NA	NA	TRBJ1-1	TRBV7-9	CASSPKGGNTEAFF	TGTGCCAGCAGCCCCAAAGGGGGGAACACTGAAGCTTTCTTT
NA	NA	TRBJ1-1	TRBV5-4	CASSLGAGEVDTEAFF	TGTGCCAGCAGCTTGGGGGCAGGGGAGGTTGACACTGAAGCTTTCTTT
NA	NA	TRBJ1-2	TRBV29-1	CSVYLRPPEYGYTF	TGCAGCGTCTACCTGCGGCCGCCGGAGTATGGCTACACCTTC
NA	TRBD2	TRBJ2-7	TRBV19	CASSLNGGGTYEQYF	TGTGCCAGTAGTCTTAACGGCGGGGGGACCTACGAGCAGTACTTC
once	NA	TRBJ2-7	TRBV4-3	CASSQGTYSYEQYF	TGCGCCAGCAGCCAAGGGACTTATTCCTACGAGCAGTACTTC
NA	TRBD1	TRBJ1-3	TRBV27	CASHRGISGNTIYF	TGTGCCAGCCACAGGGGGATCTCTGGAAACACCATATATTTT
NA	NA	TRBJ2-1	TRBV11-3	CASSLARNNEQFF	TGTGCCAGCAGCTTAGCCAGAAACAATGAGCAGTTCTTC
NA	TRBD1	TRBJ1-2	TRBV7-9	CASSLEGTGGDYGYTF	TGTGCCAGCAGCTTAGAGGGGACAGGGGGCGACTATGGCTACACCTTC
NA	NA	TRBJ2-1	TRBV5-6	CASSLWSVQFF	TGTGCCAGCAGCTTGTGGTCTGTGCAGTTCTTC
NA	TRBD1	TRBJ2-7	TRBV27	CASRYSQGAREQYF	TGTGCCAGCAGATACTCACAGGGGGCACGGGAGCAGTACTTC
medium-sized	TRBD2	TRBJ2-1	TRBV5-1	CASSPGGNTAREQFF	TGCGCCAGCAGCCCGGGGGGGAATACCGCCCGGGAGCAGTTCTTC
NA	NA	TRBJ2-7	TRBV11-3	CASSSTEKGNEQYF	TGTGCCAGCAGCTCAACAGAGAAAGGCAACGAGCAGTACTTC
NA	NA	TRBJ1-2	TRBV9	CASSARGAANNYGYTF	TGTGCCAGCAGCGCAAGGGGGGCCGCAAATAACTATGGCTACACCTTC
NA	NA	TRBJ1-2	TRBV5-1	CASSSGSYGYTF	TGCGCCAGCAGCTCTGGCAGCTATGGCTACACCTTC
NA	NA	TRBJ2-7	TRBV18	CASSPTTDSAYEQYF	TGTGCCAGCTCACCGACGACCGACAGTGCCTACGAGCAGTACTTC
NA	TRBD1	TRBJ1-2	TRBV5-4	CASSLDPTGLYGYTF	TGTGCCAGCAGCTTGGACCCGACAGGGCTCTATGGCTACACCTTC
NA	TRBD2	TRBJ2-1	TRBV10-3	CAIRNSGGVYNEQFF	TGTGCCATCAGGAATAGCGGGGGGGTTTACAATGAGCAGTTCTTC
NA	NA	TRBJ1-4	TRBV11-1	CASSSLSTGSGILFF	TGTGCCAGCAGCTCGTTATCTACCGGGAGCGGTATCCTGTTTTTT
NA	TRBD2	TRBJ2-1	TRBV7-8	CASSVQRGTYNEQFF	TGTGCCAGCAGCGTGCAGCGGGGGACCTACAATGAGCAGTTCTTC
NA	NA	TRBJ1-2	TRBV27	CASSPQGTNYGYTF	TGTGCCAGCAGTCCACAGGGAACTAACTATGGCTACACCTTC
NA	NA	TRBJ2-2	TRBV11-3	CASSLGTGYGGELFF	TGTGCCAGCAGCTTAGGTACAGGATACGGCGGGGAGCTGTTTTTT
NA	NA	TRBJ2-7	TRBV6-6	CASSRALGGATYEQYF	TGTGCCAGCTCCCGGGCTTTGGGGGGGGCCACCTACGAGCAGTACTTC
NA	NA	TRBJ1-4	TRBV5-6	CASSLFTWDRNEKLFF	TGTGCCAGCAGCTTATTTACGTGGGACCGTAATGAAAAACTGTTTTTT
NA	NA	TRBJ1-2	TRBV7-2	CASSTRTENYGYTF	TGTGCCAGCAGCACCAGGACGGAGAACTATGGCTACACCTTC
NA	TRBD1	TRBJ2-7	TRBV7-8	CASSLLRPQGADGEQYF	TGTGCCAGCAGCTTACTACGGCCCCAGGGGGCGGATGGCGAGCAGTACTTC
NA	NA	TRBJ2-3	TRBV9	CASSVAGRGVGTDTQYF	TGTGCCAGCAGCGTAGCGGGGCGGGGTGTGGGCACAGATACGCAGTATTTT
NA	TRBD1	TRBJ1-6	TRBV6-4	CASSPGTGYNSPLHF	TGTGCCAGCAGCCCCGGGACAGGCTATAATTCACCCCTCCACTTT
NA	TRBD1	TRBJ1-2	TRBV19	CASRVDRGAYGYTF	TGTGCCAGTAGGGTCGACAGGGGCGCCTATGGCTACACCTTC
NA	NA	TRBJ1-1	TRBV18	CASSASSDSSNTEAFF	TGTGCCAGCTCAGCTTCTAGCGACAGTTCAAACACTGAAGCTTTCTTT
NA	TRBD1	TRBJ1-1	TRBV6-5	CASRQGGTGYTEAFF	TGTGCCAGCAGGCAGGGCGGGACAGGGTACACTGAAGCTTTCTTT
NA	NA	TRBJ1-1	TRBV10-3	CATTRPSGQSVNTEAFF	TGTGCCACTACCCGGCCCTCCGGACAGTCTGTGAACACTGAAGCTTTCTTT
few	TRBD1	TRBJ1-4	TRBV6-1	CASSEQTGENEKLFF	TGTGCCAGCAGTGAACAGACAGGGGAAAATGAAAAACTGTTTTTT